The 22 T cell receptor delta chains given below trace back to one sample, sequenced in a study of γδ T cells in repeated Plasmodium falciparum infection. Vgamma9/Vdelta2+ and Vdelta2-negative gammadelta T cells were flow-sorted from PBMC for bulk sequencing. TCRdb re-called clones from the multiplex PCR reads using CATT. The table includes around 46,000 delta-chain clones, about 1.6% detected once. Source material: gamma-delta T cells from blood. The source of these receptors is a pool of human donors (malaria-infected and uninfected, not separated).

This clone appeared many times. This DNA's translation and the protein TCRdb lists, from a much larger clone, do not match at residue 13, likely due to a read error; the protein shown is translated from the DNA. The J gene is TRDJ1, the V gene TRDV1; D possibly corresponds to TRDD3 (5 bases). Germline assignment: CDR1 TSWWSYY and CDR2 QGS. The CDR3 totals 17 residues. V was clipped by 0 bases and J by 7 bases, with 21 bases between them. CDR3 region: CALGELRPGGGHCKLIF. CDR3 DNA: TGTGCTCTTGGGGAACTCAGGCCCGGCGGGGGCCACTGTAAACTCATCTTT.

As to this clone: The amino acid sequence in TCRdb belongs to a much larger clone and departs from this DNA's translation at residue 12, likely a sequencing read error; the sequence shown is translated from the DNA. The chain has TRDV1 and TRDJ1, with no clear D. CDR3 length equals 16 residues. Germline-derived CDR1 and CDR2 are TSWWSYY and QGS. The CDR3 protein is CALGEIRQGYTGKLIF. DNA of the CDR3: TGTGCTCTTGGGGAAATCCGTCAGGGGTACACCGGTAAACTCATCTTT.

This clone was detected only a few times. TCRdb records a much larger clone's protein for this DNA, with a difference at residue 18 that likely arises from a read error; the protein given is the translation of the DNA. The chain has TRDV1 and TRDJ1; 9 nucleotides agree with TRDD3. Germline loops: CDR1 TSWWSYY, CDR2 QGS. V trimming: 2 bases; J trimming: 0 bases; junction bases outside the gene matches: 31. This CDR3 has 25 amino acids. The CDR3 is CALGEVGLHLGDEVRRPMYTDKLIF. The CDR3 DNA reads as TGTGCTCTTGGGGAAGTGGGCCTACACCTGGGGGATGAAGTGAGGAGGCCAATGTACACCGATAAACTCATCTTT.

This clone was picked up a small number of times. TCRdb attributes to this sequence the protein of a much larger clone, which differs from the DNA translation at residue 10; a read error is likely, and the protein displayed is translated from the DNA. The gene calls are TRDV2 and TRDJ1; D is possibly TRDD3 (7 bases). The J gene was not available in TCRdb and was assigned here by matching the DNA to germline segments. Germline V lookup: CDR1 GEAIGNYY, CDR2 EKD. V was shortened by 3 bases and J by 0 bases, with 28 bases between the two germline ends. The CDR3 is made up of 20 amino acids. CDR3: CACDEAFPREGTGDTDKLIF. Written as DNA, the CDR3 is TGTGCCTGTGACGAAGCCTTCCCTCGCGAGGGTACTGGGGACACCGATAAACTCATCTTT.

In this sample, this clone turned up a few times. TCRdb has a much larger clone's protein, which differs at residue 11 from the translation of this DNA, likely because of a read error; what is shown is the protein translated from the DNA. This sequence joins TRDV1 and TRDJ1; 7 bases line up with TRDD2. The CDR3 loop spans 19 amino acids. J gave up 9 bases and V 2 bases, and 24 bases lay outside the gene matches. The germline V gene encodes CDR1 TSWWSYY and CDR2 QGS. The DNA of the CDR3 is TGTGCTCTTGGGGAAGATCCGCCCCTTCCTCGGTTGTCCACCTGGCAACTCATCTTT. Protein sequence: CALGEDPPLPRLSTWQLIF.

On this clone itself: TCRdb assigns this DNA the protein of a much larger clone, which departs from its translation at residue 8; this likely reflects a read error, and the protein shown comes from translating the DNA. The chain couples TRDV1 to TRDJ1; D perhaps matches TRDD2 (6 bases). Since TCRdb gives no J gene, matching the DNA to germline was used here to assign it. V was pared by 0 bases and J by 0 bases, with 26 bases between. The CDR3 has 21 amino acids. Germline assignment: CDR1 TSWWSYY and CDR2 QGS. The CDR3 DNA reads TGTGCTCTTGGGGAACTCCCCTCGCGCCTTCCCTTGGAGACGTACACCGATAAACTCATCTTT. Translation gives CALGELPSRLPLETYTDKLIF.

With respect to this clone: The TCRdb protein, from a much larger clone, departs from this DNA's translation at residue 18, likely by read error; the protein shown derives from the DNA. The V gene is TRDV1, the J gene TRDJ1, with 12 positions matching TRDD3. CDR3 length: 22 residues. From germline, CDR1 is TSWWSYY and CDR2 QGS. The CDR3 nucleotides are TGTGCTCTTGGGGAATCCTTCTCTTCCTCGCTACTGGGGGATACTGGGACCGAGAAACTCATCTTT. It yields the protein CALGESFSSSLLGDTGTEKLIF.

On this clone: TCRdb shows a much larger clone's protein in place of this DNA's translation, and the two differ at residue 8, likely through a read error; the protein shown is translated from the DNA. The chain couples TRDV3 to TRDJ1; TRDD3 is a possible D gene (6 bases). This CDR3 is 17 amino acids long. CDR1 is TVYSNPD and CDR2 is GDNSRS in the germline V gene (reference sequence). The germline V and J ends were trimmed by 1 base and 0 bases, with 21 bases remaining between them. For the CDR3, the DNA is TGTGCCTTTAAAGGACTTTGGGGGGGTGGGTACACCGATAAACTCATCTTT. Protein: CAFKGLWGGGYTDKLIF.

This clone was found many times. The rearrangement joins TRDV2 to TRDJ1; 11 bases align to TRDD3. Germline V CDR1 and CDR2: GEAIGNYY, EKD. V was clipped by 2 bases and J by 2 bases; unmatched bases: 9. The CDR3 length is 17 residues. The CDR3 loop reads CACDRLGGGYGTDKLIF. In DNA, the CDR3 is TGTGCCTGTGACAGACTTGGTGGGGGATACGGGACCGATAAACTCATCTTT.

Comments on this clone: Given a far larger clone just one base away, this is likely a sequencing read error. Other DNA sequences in the sample encode the same CDR3. The rearrangement uses TRDV1 and TRDJ1; a possible D gene is TRDD3 (5 bases). TCRdb offers no J gene call, so here the DNA was matched to germline to obtain one. Germline CDR1 and CDR2: TSWWSYY and QGS. The CDR3 spans 16 residues. V was trimmed by 9 bases and J by 2 bases, leaving 22 bases between them. The DNA for the CDR3 is TGTGCTCTCATACCTCCCCAGTACTGGAGGACCGATAAACTCATCTTT. It yields the protein CALIPPQYWRTDKLIF.

In regard to this clone: The mismatch at residue 9 between this DNA's translation and the TCRdb protein of a much larger clone likely reflects a read error; the protein shown is translated from the DNA. Other DNA variants within this sample encode the same CDR3. The V gene is given as TRDV1, and no J gene call is available; TRDD3 is taken as the D call from the table, unchecked against the DNA. The CDR3 is 17 amino acids. Germline CDR1 is TSWWSYY and CDR2 is QGS. This CDR3 is CALATLLRWIRSDKLIF. CDR3 DNA sequence: TGTGCTCTTGCGACTCTCCTACGGTGGATACGATCCGATAAACTCATCTTC.

This clone has more than one count but fewer than ten. TCRdb's protein, taken from a much larger clone, differs from this DNA's translation at residue 8, likely owing to a read error; the protein displayed comes from the DNA. The rearrangement uses TRDV1 and TRDJ1; 7 positions agree with TRDD3. The J gene is not listed in TCRdb, so it was assigned here from a DNA match to germline. The CDR3 spans 21 residues. V was pared by 0 bases and J by 0 bases, with 19 bases of the junction left unmatched. Germline CDR1 and CDR2: TSWWSYY and QGS. Here the CDR3 DNA reads TGTGCTCTTGGGGAACTGAAAGCTCTGTCCACCTGGGGGGAATACACCGATAAACTCATCTTT. Amino acid sequence: CALGELKALSTWGEYTDKLIF.

This clone came up a few times. TCRdb's protein for this DNA is that of a much larger clone and differs from the translation at residue 16, likely a read error; the protein shown is the DNA translation. The chain recombines TRDV1 with TRDJ1, with 8 bases fitting TRDD3. With 2 bases clipped from V and 1 base from J, the junction kept 24 bases outside the gene matches. Germline lookup yields CDR1 TSWWSYY and CDR2 QGS. The CDR3 totals 22 residues. CDR3 DNA: TGTGCTCTTGGGGAATCTCACGCCCTACGCATTCGGGGGATAGAGGGCACCGATAAACTCATCTTT. It codes for CALGESHALRIRGIEGTDKLIF.

Regarding this clone: This likely traces to a read error, being one base from a far larger clone. This same CDR3 is encoded by further DNA sequences in the sample. V gene TRDV2 combines with J gene TRDJ1; 8 bases are a match to TRDD3. Since TCRdb gives no J gene, matching the DNA to germline was used here to assign it. CDR1 is GEAIGNYY, CDR2 EKD, per germline. The trim removed 1 base at V and 0 bases at J, leaving 15 bases unmatched. CDR3 length equals 19 residues. CDR3 nucleotides: TGTGCCTGTGACACTGTCTTAACCTGGGGGAATGAAAACACCGATAAACTCATCTTT. Translated: CACDTVLTWGNENTDKLIF.

This clone was observed many times. The V gene is TRDV2, the J gene TRDJ1; 10 nucleotides align to TRDD3. No J gene was available from TCRdb, and it was assigned here by a germline match of the DNA. The CDR3 length is 15 residues. V gave up 6 bases and J gave up 2 bases; unmatched junction bases: 8. From germline, CDR1 is GEAIGNYY and CDR2 EKD. The DNA of the CDR3 is TGTGCCTGTTCCTTACTGGGGGATCCAACCGATAAACTCATCTTT. Amino acids: CACSLLGDPTDKLIF.

This clone was seen a handful of times. TCRdb pairs this DNA with a much larger clone's protein that differs at residue 11, likely a read error; the protein shown was translated from the DNA. This chain connects TRDV3 to TRDJ1, with 7 nucleotides matching TRDD3. TCRdb offers no J gene call, so here the DNA was matched to germline to obtain one. The CDR3 contains 17 residues. The germline gives CDR1 TVYSNPD, CDR2 GDNSRS (reference sequence). With V trimmed by 4 bases and J by 0 bases, 17 bases remained unmatched. The CDR3 region is CASYRRTVGIDTDKLIF. CDR3 sequence (DNA): TGTGCCTCCTATCGGCGTACTGTGGGGATAGACACCGATAAACTCATCTTT.

This clone was observed a handful of times. A far bigger clonotype differs at one base, so this is likely a read error. The same CDR3 also results from other DNA sequences found in this sample. The J gene is TRDJ1, the V gene TRDV1, with 10 bases identical to TRDD3. In the absence of a J gene in TCRdb, the DNA was matched to germline to assign it here. Germline values: CDR1 TSWWSYY, CDR2 QGS. V lost 2 bases to trimming and J lost 7 bases; unmatched junction nucleotides: 13. This CDR3 has 17 residues. The CDR3 nucleotides read TGTGCTCTTGGGGAATGTCTACGATGGGGGATACCCGGTAAACTCATCTTT. Translation gives CALGECLRWGIPGKLIF.

In its sample, this clone was seen a few times. The protein in TCRdb stems from a much larger clone and differs at residue 17 from this DNA's translation, likely a read error; here the protein is translated from the DNA. The chain joins TRDV1 to TRDJ3, with 11 nucleotides matching TRDD3. Germline V gene data show CDR1 as TSWWSYY and CDR2 as QGS. The CDR3 has 22 residues. The CDR3 protein is CALGEREYWGISSSWDARQMFF. The CDR3 DNA is TGTGCTCTTGGGGAACGGGAGTACTGGGGGATAAGTAGCTCCTGGGACGCCCGACAGATGTTTTTC.

Concerning this clone: The translation of this DNA and the TCRdb protein of a much larger clone differ at residue 9, probably owing to a read error; the protein shown here is translated from the DNA. The gene calls are TRDV1 and TRDJ2, with TRDD3 identical over 13 bases. With 4 bases clipped from V and 4 bases from J, the junction kept 24 bases outside the gene matches. The length of the CDR3 is 23 residues. Germline CDR1 TSWWSYY, CDR2 QGS. In DNA, the CDR3 is TGTGCTCTTGGGGGATTCCTACATTGCTTTGAGTACTGGGGGATACGAGGGACAGCACAACTCTTCTTT. Encoded protein: CALGGFLHCFEYWGIRGTAQLFF.

For this clone: A read error likely explains this, since a far larger clone differs by one base. This CDR3 is also generated by other DNA sequences in the sample. The chain is built from TRDV1 and TRDJ3; TRDD3 matches 8 bases. As TCRdb names no J gene, one was assigned here on the basis of a DNA match to germline. Germline V gene data show CDR1 as TSWWSYY and CDR2 as QGS. Losses at the gene ends were 1 base for V and 0 bases for J; bases not matched to a gene: 26. The CDR3 runs 26 residues. The CDR3 sequence is CALGEQGGSTGGYEVFSSWDTRQMFF. The CDR3 region has the DNA TGTGCTCTTGGGGAACAGGGGGGGAGTACTGGGGGCTACGAAGTATTTTCCTCCTGGGACACCCGACAGATGTTTTTC.

This clone was observed a handful of times. For this DNA, TCRdb reports the protein of a much larger clone, which diverges at residue 13, most likely from a read error; the protein presented here is translated directly from the DNA. The V gene is TRDV1, the J gene TRDJ1; D perhaps matches TRDD3 (6 bases). Because TCRdb records no J gene, it was assigned here through a match of the DNA to germline. The CDR3 covers 21 residues. With 1 base removed from V and 3 bases from J, the gap between germline ends came to 30 bases. Germline V lookup: CDR1 TSWWSYY, CDR2 QGS. DNA of the CDR3: TGTGCTCTTGGGGAACAGAGAATCCTGAGGTGGGGGGTATTGGTGTCCGATAAACTCATCTTT. It translates to CALGEQRILRWGVLVSDKLIF.

Concerning this clone: The protein given by TCRdb reflects a much larger clone and differs at residue 8 from this DNA's translation, likely from a read error; the protein shown is the DNA's translation. The chain's CDR3 is CACDTAEVTDWDTRQMFF. CDR3 DNA sequence: TGTGCCTGTGACACCGCGGAAGTTACGGACTGGGACACCCGACAGATGTTTTTC. The chain joins TRDV2 to TRDJ3, with no clear D. TCRdb leaves out the J gene; it was filled in here by matching the DNA to germline. Trimming took off 0 bases at V and 3 bases at J, with 14 bases between the two ends. Per germline, CDR1 GEAIGNYY and CDR2 EKD. The CDR3 has 18 residues.